What follows are 31 T cell receptor beta chains derived from one specimen sequenced in a study of identical twins. TCRdb reanalysed the 5' RACE reads using MiXCR and keeps one entry per CDR3 protein. The table has roughly 480,000 distinct CDR3 sequences, 20% to 25% seen once; the top ten hold about 2.7%. These data were also filed under a second study, of T cells expressing NK-cell markers.

The sequencing input was CD4+ T cells sorted from blood. The receptors here all came from a woman in her late teens or twenties in good health.

This clonotype appeared a few times. The chain recombines TRBV20-1 with TRBJ1-2; TRBD1 aligns across 10 bases. The CDR3 is made up of 16 amino acids. Germline lookup yields CDR1 DFQATT and CDR2 SNEGSKA (reference sequence). V trimming: 0 bases; J trimming: 4 bases; junction bases outside the gene matches: 8. The CDR3 bases are TGCAGTGCTAGAGATATAAGGACAGGGGGTGCCTATGGCTACACCTTC. It encodes CSARDIRTGGAYGYTF.

The J gene is TRBJ2-1, the V gene TRBV29-1; possibly TRBD1 for D (7 bases). The CDR3 length is 16 residues. Trimming shortened V by 2 bases and J by 4 bases, and 18 bases separated the two germline ends. CDR1 SQVTM and CDR2 ANQGSEA come from the germline V gene. Here the CDR3 DNA reads TGCAGCGTTGAACAGGGGGAGAGGGGACTTTACAATGAGCAGTTCTTC. Amino acid sequence: CSVEQGERGLYNEQFF.

In this sample, this clonotype turned up a few times. The rearrangement links TRBV12-3 or TRBV12-4 to TRBJ2-3; D is unclear. The V end was cut by 3 bases, the J end by 4 bases, with 17 bases between. The CDR3 extends over 16 amino acids. The CDR3 DNA sequence: TGTGCCAGCAGTTTTCCATGGTCCAGCCCCGCAGATACGCAGTATTTT. Protein: CASSFPWSSPADTQYF.

This clonotype was counted only a few times. This chain links TRBV10-3 with TRBJ2-6; the D gene is possibly TRBD1 (7 bases). CDR1 is ENHRY and CDR2 is SYGVKD in the germline V gene. Trimming shortened V by 7 bases and J by 4 bases, and 14 bases separated the two germline ends. The length of the CDR3 is 15 residues. For the CDR3, the DNA is TGTGCCATCACCCCAGGGGGGCGAGGGGCCAACGTCCTGACTTTC. Its protein is CAITPGGRGANVLTF.

J is TRBJ1-2 and V is TRBV6-1; D is unclear. Trimming took 6 bases from V and 6 from J, leaving 11 bases between them. Germline V gene data show CDR1 as MNHNS and CDR2 as SASEGT. This CDR3 has 12 residues. The CDR3 DNA follows: TGTGCCAGCAGATTTGGCCAGGATGGCTACACCTTC. It specifies CASRFGQDGYTF.

This clonotype was recorded many times. The CDR3 DNA is TGTGCCAGCAGCTTAGCGGGACTAGCCAAAAACATTCAGTACTTC. Its protein product is CASSLAGLAKNIQYF. J is TRBJ2-4 and V is TRBV7-9; perhaps TRBD2 as D (6 bases). Trimming removed 0 bases at V and 0 bases at J, with 6 bases between. Germline CDR1 and CDR2: SEHNR and FQNEAQ (reference sequence). CDR3 length: 15 residues.

The rearrangement joins TRBV20-1 to TRBJ1-5; D is unresolved. V lost 0 bases, J lost 1 base, and 13 bases lay in between. Looked up from germline, CDR1 is DFQATT and CDR2 is SNEGSKA (reference sequence). The CDR3 runs to 16 residues. CDR3 in DNA: TGCAGTGCTAGAGATCTGGAGGCGGGAAGCAATCAGCCCCAGCATTTT. This encodes CSARDLEAGSNQPQHF.

This clonotype has more than one count but fewer than ten. The chain links TRBV10-2 to TRBJ2-5; D not resolved. Trimming left V 6 bases short and J 4 bases short, with 21 bases between. The CDR3 runs to 16 residues. Germline CDR1 WSHSY, CDR2 SAAADI. The DNA for the CDR3 is TGCGCCAGCAGGGGGATGACCAGACCCCGCGGAGAGACCCAGTACTTC. Its translation is CASRGMTRPRGETQYF.

V usage is TRBV29-1 and J usage is TRBJ2-3; no clear D gene. Germline V lookup: CDR1 SQVTM, CDR2 ANQGSEA. This CDR3 region has 11 residues. Trimming cost V 4 bases and J 14 bases, with 16 bases left between them. The CDR3 region has the DNA TGCAGCGTTGGAGGACCCCTTGATCCGTATTTT. Protein product: CSVGGPLDPYF.

The table lists this clonotype with a few counts. V gene TRBV5-1 combines with J gene TRBJ2-5; 7 bases align to TRBD2. Germline V gives CDR1 SGHRS, CDR2 YFSETQ. CDR3 length equals 15 residues. Unmatched junction bases numbered 9, after V lost 0 bases and J lost 7 bases. The CDR3 region is CASSLVASGVGTQYF. The CDR3 nucleotides read TGCGCCAGCAGCTTGGTGGCTAGCGGAGTGGGGACCCAGTACTTC.

This clonotype was seen a few times. V usage is TRBV11-2 and J usage is TRBJ2-1; D call uncertain. V was clipped by 3 bases and J by 7 bases, with 7 bases between them. Germline loops: CDR1 SGHAT, CDR2 FQNNGV. The CDR3 contains 12 residues. As DNA, the CDR3 is TGTGCCAGCAGCTTTCTGTGGAATGAGCAGTTCTTC. Protein sequence: CASSFLWNEQFF.

V usage is TRBV27 and J usage is TRBJ2-5; 7 positions match TRBD2. The J segment lost 5 bases and the V segment lost 5 bases, leaving 17 bases of the junction unmatched. This CDR3 has 17 amino acids. The germline CDR1 and CDR2 sequences are MNHEY and SMNVEV (reference sequence). CDR3 amino acids: CASSPKGRVGDGETQYF. The CDR3 DNA sequence: TGTGCCAGCAGTCCCAAGGGGAGGGTAGGAGACGGGGAGACCCAGTACTTC.

This clonotype was counted at least ten times. V is TRBV7-2 and J is TRBJ1-5; D possibly corresponds to TRBD1 (5 bases). The germline V gene has CDR1 SGHTA and CDR2 FQGNSA. V was trimmed by 1 base and J by 5 bases, leaving 9 bases between them. The CDR3 spans 14 residues. The CDR3 DNA is TGTGCCAGCAGCTTAGAAGCAGGGCATCAGCCCCAGCATTTT. Protein product: CASSLEAGHQPQHF.

This clonotype was counted many times. The chain uses TRBV10-3 and TRBJ2-2, with D unresolved. The CDR3 length is 15 residues. V shed 0 bases and J shed 1 base, with 6 bases lying between them. Germline V gives CDR1 ENHRY, CDR2 SYGVKD. As DNA, the CDR3 is TGTGCCATCAGTGAGTCATCCGGGAACACCGGGGAGCTGTTTTTT. This encodes CAISESSGNTGELFF.

The V call is TRBV7-2, the J call TRBJ2-6; the D is unclear. CDR3 length: 13 residues. Germline CDR1 reads SGHTA; CDR2 reads FQGNSA. Trimming left V 8 bases short and J 4 bases short, with 9 bases between. The CDR3 loop is CASEVFGANVLTF. CDR3 nucleotide sequence: TGTGCCAGCGAGGTGTTCGGGGCCAACGTCCTGACTTTC.

The V call is TRBV12-5, the J call TRBJ2-7, with 7 bases lining up with TRBD2. The CDR3 has 17 amino acids. The junction had 14 bases not matched to a gene; V was cut back by 1 base and J by 5 bases. CDR1 is LGHNT and CDR2 is FRNRAP in the germline V gene. CDR3 bases: TGTGCTAGTGGTTTGGCGCTTGGACTAGTCGGCGGACACGAGCAGTACTTC. Amino acids: CASGLALGLVGGHEQYF.

This clonotype was seen only a few times. This chain uses TRBV6-1 with TRBJ2-6; no reliable D call. Germline CDR1 is MNHNS and CDR2 is SASEGT. The ends were cut back, 6 bases at V and 0 bases at J, with 9 bases in the middle. This CDR3 spans 15 amino acids. The CDR3 loop reads CASRRLSSGANVLTF. CDR3 nucleotides: TGTGCCAGCAGGCGTCTTTCCTCTGGGGCCAACGTCCTGACTTTC.

The chain has TRBV20-1 and TRBJ2-7; D ambiguous. V gave up 3 bases and J gave up 4 bases, with 19 bases separating them. There are 15 residues in the CDR3. Germline V gene sequence: CDR1 DFQATT, CDR2 SNEGSKA (reference sequence). DNA for the CDR3: TGCAGTGCTAGTTTCCTCACCTCTGGCCATTACGAGCAGTACTTC. Amino acids: CSASFLTSGHYEQYF.

This rearrangement joins TRBV2 to TRBJ2-1, with TRBD2 matching 9 bases. Germline assignment: CDR1 SNHLY and CDR2 FYNNEI. The CDR3 spans 15 residues. Trimming cost V 6 bases and J 9 bases; bases outside gene matches: 12. As DNA, the CDR3 is TGTGCCAGCAGGATAATTATAGCGGGAGTTCGTGAGCAGTTCTTC. It translates to CASRIIIAGVREQFF.

This clonotype has a handful of counts. The chain links TRBV20-1 to TRBJ1-1; D ambiguous. There are 13 residues in the CDR3. The germline V gene has CDR1 DFQATT and CDR2 SNEGSKA (reference sequence). V was trimmed by 4 bases and J by 6 bases, leaving 15 bases between them. As DNA, the CDR3 is TGCAGTGCTATACAAGGGAACGGCGCTGAAGCTTTCTTT. Protein sequence: CSAIQGNGAEAFF.

This clonotype was detected only a few times. J is TRBJ2-1 and V is TRBV5-1; 11 bases map to TRBD2. Germline-derived CDR1 and CDR2 are SGHRS and YFSETQ. This CDR3 comprises 16 residues. V shed 0 bases, J shed 6 bases, and the junction held 5 bases outside the gene matches. As DNA, the CDR3 is TGCGCCAGCAGCTTGGATACTAGCGGGAGTAGCAATGAGCAGTTCTTC. This encodes CASSLDTSGSSNEQFF.

The CDR3 here is CATSDSGHLNTGELFF. In DNA form, the CDR3 reads TGTGCCACCAGTGACTCGGGACATTTGAACACCGGGGAGCTGTTTTTT. The chain links TRBV24-1 to TRBJ2-2, with D tentatively TRBD1 (6 bases). V was cut by 4 bases and J by 1 base, with 12 bases left in between. Looked up from germline, CDR1 is KGHDR and CDR2 is SFDVKD. This CDR3 is built from 16 residues.

The chain employs TRBV5-6 and TRBJ2-1, with 7 bases fitting TRBD2. Losses at the gene ends were 2 bases for V and 7 bases for J; bases not matched to a gene: 12. Germline V gives CDR1 SGHDT, CDR2 YYEEEE. CDR3 length equals 16 residues. The DNA of the CDR3 is TGTGCCAGCAGCTTTGTGTGGCCGGGAGGTCGGAATGAGCAGTTCTTC. It is translated as CASSFVWPGGRNEQFF.

The CDR3 sequence: CASSPLTGAKNIQYF. CDR3 DNA sequence: TGTGCCAGCAGTCCATTGACAGGGGCCAAAAACATTCAGTACTTC. The chain is built from TRBV5-6 and TRBJ2-4; 7 bases map to TRBD1. Germline CDR1 is SGHDT and CDR2 is YYEEEE. V gave up 5 bases and J gave up 1 base; unmatched junction bases: 6. This CDR3 spans 15 amino acids.

A few counts support this clonotype. This sequence joins TRBV20-1 and TRBJ2-7; D call uncertain. This CDR3 is 13 amino acids long. The germline V gene encodes CDR1 DFQATT and CDR2 SNEGSKA (reference sequence). V lost 5 bases and J 2 bases, leaving 13 bases between the germline ends. The CDR3 nucleotides read TGCAGTGCTTTTGAGGACCGAACCTACGAGCAGTACTTC. It codes for CSAFEDRTYEQYF.

The gene calls are TRBV28 and TRBJ2-3; TRBD1 is a possible D gene (5 bases). Germline CDR1 is MDHEN and CDR2 is SYDVKM. The CDR3 extends over 14 amino acids. V was clipped by 7 bases and J by 0 bases, with 11 bases between them. The CDR3 reads CASNRRYSTDTQYF. Written as DNA, the CDR3 is TGTGCCAGCAACAGGCGCTATAGCACAGATACGCAGTATTTT.

This clonotype was picked up a small number of times. The chain recombines TRBV10-3 with TRBJ2-7; D uncertain. The CDR3 covers 12 residues. V lost 7 bases and J lost 0, with 7 bases in between. The germline V gene has CDR1 ENHRY and CDR2 SYGVKD. The CDR3 coding sequence is TGTGCCATCAATGGGGACTCCTACGAGCAGTACTTC. Its translation: CAINGDSYEQYF.

J is TRBJ1-6 and V is TRBV9, with unresolved D. CDR3 length equals 12 residues. V lost 4 bases, J lost 7 bases, and 6 bases lay in between. Germline CDR1 and CDR2: SGDLS and YYNGEE. CDR3 in DNA: TGTGCCAGCAGCCAAGTGAATTCACCCCTCCACTTT. Its translation: CASSQVNSPLHF.

This chain uses TRBV29-1 with TRBJ2-7, with D perhaps given as TRBD1 or TRBD2 (6 bases each). V was trimmed by 5 bases and J by 4 bases, leaving 18 bases between them. CDR3 length: 14 residues. From germline, CDR1 is SQVTM and CDR2 ANQGSEA. CDR3 sequence reads: CSVRGARPFYEQYF. The CDR3 region has the DNA TGCAGCGTTAGGGGGGCCAGACCTTTTTACGAGCAGTACTTC.

This clonotype was detected ten times or more. The chain couples TRBV4-2 to TRBJ2-3, with unresolved D. Germline values: CDR1 LGHNA, CDR2 YNFKEQ. Trimming shortened V by 0 bases and J by 2 bases, and 6 bases separated the two germline ends. CDR3 length: 14 amino acids. The CDR3, as DNA: TGTGCCAGCAGCCAAGAAACCCTCACAGATACGCAGTATTTT. This gives the protein CASSQETLTDTQYF.

The table lists this clonotype with a count of one. The chain uses TRBV10-2 and TRBJ1-5; TRBD1 aligns across 7 bases. The CDR3 consists of 12 residues. The V gene end was trimmed by 7 bases and the J gene end by 9 bases; junction bases not matched to a gene: 6. Germline CDR1 is WSHSY and CDR2 is SAAADI. For the CDR3, the DNA is TGCGCCAGCAAGGGACAGTCCGGGCCCCAGCATTTT. This codes for CASKGQSGPQHF.